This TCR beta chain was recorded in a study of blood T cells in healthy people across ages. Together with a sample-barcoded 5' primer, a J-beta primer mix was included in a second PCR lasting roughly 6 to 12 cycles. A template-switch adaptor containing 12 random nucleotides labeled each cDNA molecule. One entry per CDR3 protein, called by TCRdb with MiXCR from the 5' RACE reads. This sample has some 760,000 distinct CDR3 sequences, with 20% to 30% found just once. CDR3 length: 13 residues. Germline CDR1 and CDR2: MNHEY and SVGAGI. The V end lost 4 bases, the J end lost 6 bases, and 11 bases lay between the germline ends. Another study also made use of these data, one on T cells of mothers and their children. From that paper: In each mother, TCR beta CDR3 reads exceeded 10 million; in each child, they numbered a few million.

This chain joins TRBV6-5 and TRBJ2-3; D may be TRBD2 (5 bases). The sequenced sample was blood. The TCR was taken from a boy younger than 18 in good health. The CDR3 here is CASSSMDSDTQYF. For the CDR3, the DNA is TGTGCCAGCAGTTCGATGGACTCGGATACGCAGTATTTT.